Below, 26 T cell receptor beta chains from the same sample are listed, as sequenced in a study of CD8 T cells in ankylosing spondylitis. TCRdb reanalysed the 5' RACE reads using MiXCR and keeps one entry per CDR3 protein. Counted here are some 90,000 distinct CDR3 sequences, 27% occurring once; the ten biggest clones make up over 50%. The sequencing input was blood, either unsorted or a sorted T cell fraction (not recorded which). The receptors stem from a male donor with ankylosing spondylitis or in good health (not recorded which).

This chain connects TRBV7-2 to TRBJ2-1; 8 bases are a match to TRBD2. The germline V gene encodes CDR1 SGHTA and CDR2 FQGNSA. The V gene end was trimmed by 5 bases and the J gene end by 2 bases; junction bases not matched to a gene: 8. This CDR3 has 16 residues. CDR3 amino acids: CASSLLGRAAYNEQFF. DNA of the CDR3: TGTGCCAGCAGCCTTCTCGGGAGGGCCGCCTACAATGAGCAGTTCTTC.

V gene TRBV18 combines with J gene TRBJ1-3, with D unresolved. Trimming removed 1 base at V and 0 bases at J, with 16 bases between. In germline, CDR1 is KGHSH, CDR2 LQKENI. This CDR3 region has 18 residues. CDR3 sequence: CASSPLAAGGSSGNTIYF. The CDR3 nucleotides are TGTGCCAGCTCACCACTCGCCGCCGGAGGGAGCTCTGGAAACACCATATATTTT.

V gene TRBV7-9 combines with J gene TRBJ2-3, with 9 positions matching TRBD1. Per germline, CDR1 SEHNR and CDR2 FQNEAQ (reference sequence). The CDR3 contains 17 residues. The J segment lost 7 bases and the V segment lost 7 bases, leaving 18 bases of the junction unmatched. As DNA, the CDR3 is TGTGCCAGCACCCGGGAACTAGGGGGACAGGGAGAACATACGCAGTATTTT. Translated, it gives CASTRELGGQGEHTQYF.

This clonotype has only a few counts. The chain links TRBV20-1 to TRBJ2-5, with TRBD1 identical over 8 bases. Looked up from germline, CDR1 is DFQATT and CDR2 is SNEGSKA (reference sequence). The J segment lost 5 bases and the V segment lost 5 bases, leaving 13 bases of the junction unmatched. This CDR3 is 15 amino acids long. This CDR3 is CSAAPGQVPGETQYF. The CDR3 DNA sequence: TGCAGTGCTGCCCCGGGACAGGTGCCCGGGGAGACCCAGTACTTC.

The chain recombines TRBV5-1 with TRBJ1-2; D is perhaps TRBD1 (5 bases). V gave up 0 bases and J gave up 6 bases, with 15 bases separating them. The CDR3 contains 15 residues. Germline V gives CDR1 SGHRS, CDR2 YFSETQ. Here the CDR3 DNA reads TGCGCCAGCAGCTTGGTACGGGGGTCCTCTGATGGCTACACCTTC. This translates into CASSLVRGSSDGYTF.

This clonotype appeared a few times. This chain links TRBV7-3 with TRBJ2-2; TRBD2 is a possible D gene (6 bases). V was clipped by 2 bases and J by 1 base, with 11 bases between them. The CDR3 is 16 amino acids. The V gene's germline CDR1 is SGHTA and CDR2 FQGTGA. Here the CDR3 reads CASSLFAGGNTGELFF. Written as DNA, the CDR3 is TGTGCCAGCAGCTTATTCGCCGGGGGGAACACCGGGGAGCTGTTTTTT.

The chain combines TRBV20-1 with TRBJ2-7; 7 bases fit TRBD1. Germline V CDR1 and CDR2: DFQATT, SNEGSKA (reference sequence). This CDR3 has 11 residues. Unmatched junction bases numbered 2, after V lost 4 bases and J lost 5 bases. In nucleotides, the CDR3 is TGCAGTGCTAAGGGGGCAGACGAGCAGTACGTC. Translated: CSAKGADEQYV.

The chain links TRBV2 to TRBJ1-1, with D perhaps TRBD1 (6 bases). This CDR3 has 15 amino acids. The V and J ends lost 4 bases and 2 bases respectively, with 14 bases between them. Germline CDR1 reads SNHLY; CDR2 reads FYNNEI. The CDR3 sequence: CASSGQVSLNTEAFF. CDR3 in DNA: TGTGCCAGCAGTGGACAGGTCTCCCTAAACACTGAAGCTTTCTTT.

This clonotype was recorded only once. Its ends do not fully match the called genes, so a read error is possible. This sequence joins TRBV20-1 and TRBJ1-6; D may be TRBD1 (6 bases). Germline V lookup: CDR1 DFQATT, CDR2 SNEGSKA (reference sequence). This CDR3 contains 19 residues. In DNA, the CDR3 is TGCTGTGCTAGTTCCCTATTACAGGGTCGAGGTTCCTATAATTCACCCCTCCACTTT. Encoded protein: CCASSLLQGRGSYNSPLHF.

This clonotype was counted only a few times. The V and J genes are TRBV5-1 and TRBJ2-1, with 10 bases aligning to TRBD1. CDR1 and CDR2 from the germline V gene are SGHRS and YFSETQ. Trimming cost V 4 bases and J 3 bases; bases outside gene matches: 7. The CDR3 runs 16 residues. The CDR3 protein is CASSISGTGVYNEQFF. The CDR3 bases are TGCGCCAGCAGCATATCCGGGACAGGGGTCTACAATGAGCAGTTCTTC.

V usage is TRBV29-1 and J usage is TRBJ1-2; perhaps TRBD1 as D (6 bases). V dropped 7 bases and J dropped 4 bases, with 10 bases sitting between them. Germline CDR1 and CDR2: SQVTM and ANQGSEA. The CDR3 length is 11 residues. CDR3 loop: CSAEGGYGYTF. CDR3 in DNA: TGCAGCGCCGAGGGGGGCTATGGCTACACCTTC.

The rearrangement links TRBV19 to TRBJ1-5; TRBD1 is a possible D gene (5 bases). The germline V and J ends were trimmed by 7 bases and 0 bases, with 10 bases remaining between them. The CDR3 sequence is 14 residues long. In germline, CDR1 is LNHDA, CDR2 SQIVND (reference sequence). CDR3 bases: TGTGCCAGTACCAATACAGGTAGCAATCAGCCCCAGCATTTT. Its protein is CASTNTGSNQPQHF.

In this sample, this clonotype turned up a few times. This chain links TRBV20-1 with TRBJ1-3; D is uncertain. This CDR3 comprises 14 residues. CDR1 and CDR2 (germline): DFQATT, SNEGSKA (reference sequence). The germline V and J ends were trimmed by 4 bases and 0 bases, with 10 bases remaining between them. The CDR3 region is CSATDFLSGNTIYF. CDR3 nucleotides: TGCAGTGCTACCGATTTCCTCTCTGGAAACACCATATATTTT.

The CDR3 nucleotides are TGTGCCACCGGACAGGGGGATGAAAAACTGTTTTTT. It codes for CATGQGDEKLFF. The V and J genes are TRBV10-3 and TRBJ1-4; 10 bases line up with TRBD1. Germline values: CDR1 ENHRY, CDR2 SYGVKD. The CDR3 contains 12 residues. With 10 bases clipped from V and 6 bases from J, the junction kept 2 bases outside the gene matches.

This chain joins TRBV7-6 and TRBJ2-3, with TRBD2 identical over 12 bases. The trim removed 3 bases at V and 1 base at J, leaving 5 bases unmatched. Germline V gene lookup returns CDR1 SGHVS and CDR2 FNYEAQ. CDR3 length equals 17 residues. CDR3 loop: CASSFRTSGKGTDTQYF. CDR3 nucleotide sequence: TGTGCCAGCAGCTTCCGGACTAGCGGGAAAGGCACAGATACGCAGTATTTT.

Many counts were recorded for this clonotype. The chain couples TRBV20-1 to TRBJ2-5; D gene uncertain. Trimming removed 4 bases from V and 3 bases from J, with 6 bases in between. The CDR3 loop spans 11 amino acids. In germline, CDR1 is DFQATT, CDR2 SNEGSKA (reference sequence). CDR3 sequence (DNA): TGCAGTGCTACCTTGAAAGAGACCCAGTACTTC. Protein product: CSATLKETQYF.

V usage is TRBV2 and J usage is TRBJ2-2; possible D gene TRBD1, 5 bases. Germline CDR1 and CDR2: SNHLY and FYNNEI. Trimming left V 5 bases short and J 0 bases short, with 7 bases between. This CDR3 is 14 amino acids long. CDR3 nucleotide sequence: TGTGCCAGCAGTAGGACAACGAACACCGGGGAGCTGTTTTTT. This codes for CASSRTTNTGELFF. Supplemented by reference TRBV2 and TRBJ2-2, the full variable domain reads EPEVTQTPSHQVTQMGQEVILRCVPISNHLYFYWYRQILGQKVEFLVSFYNNEISEKSEIFDDQFSVERPDGSNFTLKIRSTKLEDSAMYFCASSRTTNTGELFFGEGSRLTVL.

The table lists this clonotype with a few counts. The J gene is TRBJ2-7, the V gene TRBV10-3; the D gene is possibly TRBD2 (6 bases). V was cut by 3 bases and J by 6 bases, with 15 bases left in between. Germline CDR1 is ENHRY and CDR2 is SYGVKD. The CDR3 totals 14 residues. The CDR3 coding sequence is TGTGCCATCAGTGAAAGCGGAGGGTTGAGCGAGCAGTACGTC. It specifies CAISESGGLSEQYV.

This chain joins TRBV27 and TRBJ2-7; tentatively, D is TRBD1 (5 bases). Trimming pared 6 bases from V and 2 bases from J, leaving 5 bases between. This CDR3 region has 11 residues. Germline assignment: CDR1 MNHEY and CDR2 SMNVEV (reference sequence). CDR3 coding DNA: TGTGCCAGCAGGGGGCCCTACGAGCAGTACTTC. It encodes CASRGPYEQYF.

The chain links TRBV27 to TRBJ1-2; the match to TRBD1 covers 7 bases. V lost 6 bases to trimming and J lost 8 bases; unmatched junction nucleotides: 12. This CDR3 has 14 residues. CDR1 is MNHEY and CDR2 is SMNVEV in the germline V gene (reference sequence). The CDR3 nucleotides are TGTGCCAGCAGGCCGGGAGACAGGGCTGGCGGCTACACCTTC. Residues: CASRPGDRAGGYTF.

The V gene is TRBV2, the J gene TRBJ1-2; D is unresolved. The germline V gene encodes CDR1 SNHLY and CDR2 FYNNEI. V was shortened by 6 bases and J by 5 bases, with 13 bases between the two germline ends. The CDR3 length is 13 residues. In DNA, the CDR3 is TGTGCCAGCAGCCTCGACCAAGCGTATGGCTACACCTTC. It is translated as CASSLDQAYGYTF.

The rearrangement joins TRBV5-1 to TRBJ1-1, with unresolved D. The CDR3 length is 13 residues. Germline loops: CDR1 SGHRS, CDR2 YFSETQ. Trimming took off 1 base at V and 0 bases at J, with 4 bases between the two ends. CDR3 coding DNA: TGCGCCAGCAGCTTGACCATGAACACTGAAGCTTTCTTT. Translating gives CASSLTMNTEAFF.

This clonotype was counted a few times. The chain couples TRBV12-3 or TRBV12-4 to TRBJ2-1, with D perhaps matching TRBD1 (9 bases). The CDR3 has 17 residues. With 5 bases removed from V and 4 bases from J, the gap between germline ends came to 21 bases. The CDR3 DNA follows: TGTGCCAGCAGTGCTCGGGGGGGACAGGGAAGTTACAATGAGCAGTTCTTC. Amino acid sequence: CASSARGGQGSYNEQFF.

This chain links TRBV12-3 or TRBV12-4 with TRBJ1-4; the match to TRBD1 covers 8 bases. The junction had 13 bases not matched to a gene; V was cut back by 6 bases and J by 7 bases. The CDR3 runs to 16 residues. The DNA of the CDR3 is TGTGCCAGCAGCCGACTGACAGGGGCCGTGCCTGAAAAACTGTTTTTT. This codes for CASSRLTGAVPEKLFF.

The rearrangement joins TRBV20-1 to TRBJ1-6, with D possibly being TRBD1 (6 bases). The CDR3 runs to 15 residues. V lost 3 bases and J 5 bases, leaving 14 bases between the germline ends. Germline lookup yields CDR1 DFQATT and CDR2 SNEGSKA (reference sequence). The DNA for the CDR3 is TGCAGTGCTAGGAAGCCGGGGGCAGATAATTCACCCCTCCACTTT. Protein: CSARKPGADNSPLHF.

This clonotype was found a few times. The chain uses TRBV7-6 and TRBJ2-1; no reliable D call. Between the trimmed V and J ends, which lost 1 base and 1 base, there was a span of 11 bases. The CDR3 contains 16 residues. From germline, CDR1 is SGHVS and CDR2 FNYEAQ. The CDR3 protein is CASSLESVGSYNEQFF. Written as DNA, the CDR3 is TGTGCCAGCAGCTTAGAGAGTGTAGGATCCTACAATGAGCAGTTCTTC.